This TCR beta chain was profiled in a study of shared clonotypes between healthy human individuals. This clone appeared a single time. Deep-level running was used for the assay. This table comes from immunoSEQ multiplex PCR, and its TCRdb copy is limited to in-frame clones, with some not included. The sample includes roughly 1,800,000 clones, over 85% of them seen just once. Naive CD8 cells were CD45RO-negative, positively selected for CCR7, excluding terminally differentiated effector memory CD45RA+ cells. The sample was naive CD8+ T cells sorted from blood. The TCR originated in a man younger than 35 in good health.

CDR3 region: CASSYNGPPGYTF. DNA for the CDR3: TGTGCCAGCAGCTACAATGGACCTCCCGGCTACACCTTC. This chain links TRBV5-4 with TRBJ1-2; no firm D call. This CDR3 contains 13 residues. Trimming took 3 bases from V and 8 from J, leaving 14 bases between them. The germline CDR1 and CDR2 sequences are SGHNT and YYREEE (reference sequence).